This T cell receptor beta chain was documented in a study of Graves' ophthalmopathy and Graves' hyperthyroidism. Study findings and constraints: A majority of expanded thyroid clonotypes exceeding 0.001 frequency were likewise present in blood. It was with approximately 70% sensitivity and around 72% specificity that the model predicted ophthalmopathy progression.

RNA transcripts served as template for amplifying TCR beta CDR3 sequences. The first round was an RT-PCR with HTBI primers, and the second round was a multiplex PCR. TCRdb re-analysed the multiplex PCR reads in MiXCR, keeping a single row per CDR3 protein. The sample includes around 1.1 million distinct CDR3 sequences, 35% to 40% of them seen just once. The CDR3 length is 16 residues. Deletions cut 4 bases from V and 0 bases from J, with 12 bases between. Germline V gene sequence: CDR1 SGHVS, CDR2 FNYEAQ. Among the hyperthyroidism patients, all were newly diagnosed, aged 18 to 65, with under 2 months' duration. Other autoimmune diseases, uncontrolled infections, pregnancy or lactation led to the exclusion of patients. This clonotype was counted many times. Its antigen remains unknown.

V usage is TRBV7-6 and J usage is TRBJ2-2; possibly TRBD1 for D (5 bases). The sequence derives from an adult man with Graves' hyperthyroidism. The sequenced material came from peripheral blood or thyroid tissue (not recorded which). The CDR3, as DNA: TGTGCCAGCAGCTCCCCAGGGAAAACGAACACCGGGGAGCTGTTTTTT. Protein sequence: CASSSPGKTNTGELFF.